Listed below are T cell receptor beta chains from one sample, sequenced in a study of blood T cell repertoires in acute mononucleosis. Some clones are missing from TCRdb's copy, which holds only in-frame ones; the method was immunoSEQ multiplex PCR. This sample carries around 2,500 clones, 68% of them seen once, and the ten largest clones take approximately 49%. The specimen was EBV GLC epitope tetramer+ CD8+ T cells sorted from PBMCs, collected during acute infectious mononucleosis. The origin of the receptors is a woman aged 18-29 years with infectious mononucleosis caused by EBV. Both conserved end residues are part of each CDR3. Fields, in order: D gene, clone size, V gene, J gene, CDR3 length, CDR3 DNA, CDR3 protein. The D gene is left open where the match is weak. Some rows mark clone size as missing; the rest say once, few, many or name a class of expanded clone.

D: TRBD2
size: -
V: TRBV23-1
J: TRBJ2-1
length: 20
DNA: TGCGCCAGCAGTCAGTGGGAGGGGAGCGGGTTATTTTCCGTTAACAATGAGCAGTTCTTC
CDR3: CASSQWEGSGLFSVNNEQFF

D: TRBD1
size: -
V: TRBV6-8
J: TRBJ2-5
length: 14
DNA: TGTGCCAGCAGACAATGGACAGGGCAAGAGACCCAGTACTTC
CDR3: CASRQWTGQETQYF

D: TRBD1
size: -
V: TRBV13
J: TRBJ1-4
length: 17
DNA: TGTGCCAGCAGCCCGTGGGACAGGGGGGCAACTAATGAAAAACTGTTTTTT
CDR3: CASSPWDRGATNEKLFF

D: TRBD1
size: -
V: TRBV7-9
J: TRBJ2-7
length: 15
DNA: TGTGCCAGCAGCTCGTCTCCGGGACAGACCTACGAGCAGTACTTC
CDR3: CASSSSPGQTYEQYF

D: -
size: medium-sized
V: TRBV9
J: TRBJ2-1
length: 13
DNA: TGTGCCAGCAGTTCGGTGGGGGGAGATGAGCAGTTCTTC
CDR3: CASSSVGGDEQFF

D: -
size: -
V: TRBV11-2
J: TRBJ1-2
length: 14
DNA: TGTGCCAGCAGCTTAGTCGCAGGGGACTGTAGCTACACCTTC
CDR3: CASSLVAGDCSYTF

D: TRBD1
size: -
V: TRBV9
J: TRBJ1-3
length: 17
DNA: TGTGCCAGCAGCACGGGACAGCTTAGCTCTGGAAACACCATATTTTTTTTT
CDR3: CASSTGQLSSGNTIFFF

D: TRBD2
size: many
V: TRBV4-2
J: TRBJ2-7
length: 16
DNA: TGTGCCAGCAGCTTAGCTTGGGTAGCGGGGGGAAACGAGCAGTACTTC
CDR3: CASSLAWVAGGNEQYF

D: -
size: -
V: TRBV7-9
J: TRBJ2-7
length: 13
DNA: TGTGCCAGCAGTTCCGCGGGACCCTACGAGCAGTACTTC
CDR3: CASSSAGPYEQYF

D: -
size: once
V: TRBV6-5
J: TRBJ2-2
length: 10
DNA: TGTGCCAGCGGAACCGGGGAGCTGTTTTTT
CDR3: CASGTGELFF

D: -
size: -
V: TRBV4-2
J: TRBJ2-7
length: 10
DNA: TGTGCCAGCAGGCTCTACGAGCAGTACTTC
CDR3: CASRLYEQYF

D: TRBD2
size: -
V: TRBV14
J: TRBJ2-5
length: 16
DNA: TGTGCCAGCAGCCCAGGGGAACTAGCGGGACAAGAGACCCAGTACTTC
CDR3: CASSPGELAGQETQYF

D: TRBD1
size: once
V: TRBV6-5
J: TRBJ2-5
length: 13
DNA: TGTGGCAGACAATGGACAGGGCAAGAGACCCAGTACTTC
CDR3: CGRQWTGQETQYF

D: TRBD2
size: -
V: TRBV14
J: TRBJ2-5
length: 14
DNA: TGTGCCAGCAGCCAACCGCCGGGGGGGGGTACCCAGTACTTC
CDR3: CASSQPPGGGTQYF

D: -
size: -
V: TRBV29-1
J: TRBJ1-4
length: 15
DNA: -
CDR3: CSVVADRELMKNCFF

D: -
size: -
V: TRBV9
J: TRBJ1-4
length: 16
DNA: -
CDR3: CASSTGQVATNENCFF

D: TRBD1
size: many
V: TRBV23-1
J: TRBJ1-4
length: 15
DNA: TGCGCCAGCAGCCACCGACAGGGAACTAATGAAAAACTGTTTTTT
CDR3: CASSHRQGTNEKLFF

D: -
size: -
V: TRBV12-2
J: TRBJ2-3
length: 15
DNA: TGTGCCAGCAACCCCCCGGGACTAGTGTCAGATACGCAGTATTTT
CDR3: CASNPPGLVSDTQYF

D: TRBD2
size: -
V: TRBV29-1
J: TRBJ2-7
length: 12
DNA: TGCGGGGGTAGCGGGGACTGGGGCGAGCAGTACTTC
CDR3: CGGSGDWGEQYF

D: -
size: -
V: TRBV29-1
J: TRBJ1-4
length: 14
DNA: -
CDR3: CAWGQGALMKNCFF

D: -
size: -
V: TRBV29-1
J: TRBJ1-2
length: 12
DNA: TGCTGCGTGGGGGGGTGCTTCTATGGCTACACCTTC
CDR3: CCVGGCFYGYTF

D: -
size: -
V: TRBV27
J: TRBJ2-2
length: 11
DNA: TGTGCCAGCAGTCCGGGATGGGAGCTGTTTTTT
CDR3: CASSPGWELFF

D: -
size: -
V: TRBV7-6
J: TRBJ2-1
length: 18
DNA: TGTGCCAGCAGCTTAGCGGGAATAGCAGGTACGGCCTACAATGAGCAGTTCTTC
CDR3: CASSLAGIAGTAYNEQFF

D: -
size: few
V: TRBV11-2
J: TRBJ2-2
length: 15
DNA: TGTGCCAGCAGCGCTGGACGGGTCTCACCCGGGGAGCTGTTTTTT
CDR3: CASSAGRVSPGELFF

D: TRBD2
size: once
V: TRBV9
J: TRBJ2-5
length: 17
DNA: TGTGCCCCCAGCGTAGGCCAACTAGCGGGGGGAGGGGAGACCCAGTACTTC
CDR3: CAPSVGQLAGGGETQYF

D: -
size: -
V: TRBV27
J: TRBJ1-5
length: 18
DNA: TGTGCCAGCAGTCCTCGAGTACGTCATAGTGGATACAATCAGCCCCAGCATTTT
CDR3: CASSPRVRHSGYNQPQHF

D: TRBD2
size: -
V: TRBV11-2
J: TRBJ2-7
length: 16
DNA: TGTGCCAGCAGCTTACTAGCGGGAGCCAACCCCTACGAGCAGTACTTC
CDR3: CASSLLAGANPYEQYF

D: -
size: -
V: TRBV27
J: TRBJ2-7
length: 13
DNA: TGTGCCAGCGCGGACGGTGAGATCTACGAGCAGTACTTC
CDR3: CASADGEIYEQYF

D: -
size: few
V: TRBV4-1
J: TRBJ1-3
length: 13
DNA: TGCGCCAGCAGCCAAGAGACGGGAAACACCATATATTTT
CDR3: CASSQETGNTIYF

D: -
size: -
V: TRBV2
J: TRBJ1-5
length: 18
DNA: TGTGCCAGCAGTCCTCGAGGACGTCATAGGGGATACAATCAGCCCCAGCATTTT
CDR3: CASSPRGRHRGYNQPQHF

D: TRBD2
size: -
V: TRBV9
J: TRBJ2-5
length: 17
DNA: TGTGCCAGCCGCGTCGGCCAACAAGCGGGGGGAGGGGAGACCCAGTACTTC
CDR3: CASRVGQQAGGGETQYF

D: -
size: -
V: TRBV5-2
J: TRBJ2-7
length: 14
DNA: TGCGCCAGCAGCCCCCGGCAGGGTGGCGACGAGCAGTACTTC
CDR3: CASSPRQGGDEQYF

D: TRBD2
size: -
V: TRBV15
J: TRBJ2-7
length: 15
DNA: TGTGCCAGCAGCCCGACCAGCGGGAGTGTTTACGAGCAGTACTTC
CDR3: CASSPTSGSVYEQYF

D: -
size: many
V: TRBV28
J: TRBJ2-7
length: 13
DNA: TGTGCCAGCAGTTCCGCGGGACCCTACGAGCAGTACTTC
CDR3: CASSSAGPYEQYF

D: TRBD2
size: large
V: TRBV7-2
J: TRBJ2-7
length: 14
DNA: TGTGCCAGCGGAGCGGGAGCCAACCCCTACGAGCAGTACTTC
CDR3: CASGAGANPYEQYF